This entry lists 10 T cell receptor beta chains sequenced from one sample in a study of graft-versus-host responses after intestinal transplantation. No antigen has been identified for these receptors. Profiled with immunoSEQ multiplex PCR; TCRdb holds only in-frame clones, not every one. The top ten hold roughly 0.8% of the sample, which has some 90,000 clones, roughly 80% seen once. The sequencing here drew on unstimulated CD4+ T cells sorted from spleen or lymph node cells, taken before intestinal transplant. These receptors were taken from a human donor who received an intestinal transplant.

The J gene is TRBJ1-4, the V gene TRBV6-1, with 11 nucleotides matching TRBD1. This CDR3 spans 18 amino acids. Germline loops: CDR1 MNHNS, CDR2 SASEGT. J gave up 4 bases and V 3 bases, and 10 bases lay outside the gene matches. The CDR3 coding sequence is TGTGCCAGCAGTGACCGGGACAGGGGGATCCTTAGTAATGAAAAACTGTTTTTT. It codes for CASSDRDRGILSNEKLFF.

This chain uses TRBV9 with TRBJ2-5; D gene ambiguous. CDR1 and CDR2 from the germline V gene are SGDLS and YYNGEE. V was trimmed by 0 bases and J by 2 bases, leaving 8 bases between them. CDR3 size: 14 residues. CDR3 sequence reads: CASSVVASQETQYF. The CDR3 DNA is TGTGCCAGCAGCGTAGTGGCTTCTCAAGAGACCCAGTACTTC. The full variable domain, its missing parts supplied by reference TRBV9 and TRBJ2-5, is DSGVTQTPKHLITATGQRVTLRCSPRSGDLSVYWYQQSLDQGLQFLIQYYNGEERAKGNILERFSAQQFPDLHSELNLSSLELGDSALYFCASSVVASQETQYFGPGTRLLVL.

The V and J genes are TRBV19 and TRBJ2-2; TRBD1 aligns across 9 bases. Trimming took 6 bases from V and 2 from J; bases not matched to a gene: 1. Germline V gives CDR1 LNHDA, CDR2 SQIVND (reference sequence). The CDR3 sequence is 14 residues long. Written as DNA, the CDR3 is TGTGCCAGTAGGGGACAGGGCAACACCGGGGAGCTGTTTTTT. It yields the protein CASRGQGNTGELFF.

This clone has only a few counts. The chain joins TRBV5-1 to TRBJ1-1; tentatively, D is TRBD1 (5 bases). CDR3 length: 16 residues. Trimming left V 2 bases short and J 0 bases short, with 14 bases between. Germline loops: CDR1 SGHRS, CDR2 YFSETQ. The CDR3 DNA follows: TGCGCCAGCAGCTTAGGGGCAAATAGAATGAACACTGAAGCTTTCTTT. Translated, it gives CASSLGANRMNTEAFF. The whole variable domain, filled in from reference TRBV5-1 and TRBJ1-1, reads KAGVTQTPRYLIKTRGQQVTLSCSPISGHRSVSWYQQTPGQGLQFLFEYFSETQRNKGNFPGRFSGRQFSNSRSEMNVSTLELGDSALYLCASSLGANRMNTEAFFGQGTRLTVV.

The gene calls are TRBV5-4 and TRBJ2-7; D possibly corresponds to TRBD2 (7 bases). CDR3 length: 14 residues. Germline values: CDR1 SGHNT, CDR2 YYREEE (reference sequence). The V gene lost 0 bases and the J gene lost 1 base, with 8 bases spanning the gap. CDR3: CASSLEGGSYEQYF. CDR3 DNA sequence: TGTGCCAGCAGCTTGGAGGGGGGGTCCTACGAGCAGTACTTC.

The chain links TRBV7-3 to TRBJ2-7, with 9 bases fitting TRBD1. The germline gives CDR1 SGHTA, CDR2 FQGTGA. Losses at the gene ends were 2 bases for V and 3 bases for J; bases not matched to a gene: 5. This CDR3 has 15 residues. The CDR3 DNA sequence: TGTGCCAGCAGCTTATTTCCGGGACAGGGCTACGAGCAGTACTTC. Protein: CASSLFPGQGYEQYF.

The V call is TRBV4-2, the J call TRBJ2-7; 10 bases align to TRBD1. CDR1 LGHNA and CDR2 YNFKEQ come from the germline V gene. The CDR3 contains 17 residues. J was trimmed by 5 bases and V by 1 base; bases with no gene match: 11. The CDR3 DNA reads as TGTGCCAGCAGCCAAGCGTTTCGACAGGGGGCAAAGAACGAGCAGTACTTC. Its protein product is CASSQAFRQGAKNEQYF.

DNA for the CDR3: TGTGCCAGCAGTTTAAGACAGGGAGGAGCTTTCTTT. It yields the protein CASSLRQGGAFF. The chain uses TRBV28 and TRBJ1-1, with TRBD1 matching over 7 bases. The CDR3 is 12 residues long. Germline CDR1 MDHEN, CDR2 SYDVKM. With 2 bases clipped from V and 10 bases from J, the junction kept 4 bases outside the gene matches. Variable domain in full (rest from reference TRBV28 and TRBJ1-1): DVKVTQSSRYLVKRTGEKVFLECVQDMDHENMFWYRQDPGLGLRLIYFSYDVKMKEKGDIPEGYSVSREKKERFSLILESASTNQTSMYLCASSLRQGGAFFGQGTRLTVV.

V is TRBV19 and J is TRBJ2-1; TRBD1 matches at 7 bases. The CDR3 sequence is 14 residues long. Trimming cost V 3 bases and J 9 bases; bases outside gene matches: 8. Germline V gives CDR1 LNHDA, CDR2 SQIVND (reference sequence). CDR3 nucleotides: TGTGCCAGTAGTATCCTCTCTCAGGGGGTTGAGCAGTTCTTC. This encodes CASSILSQGVEQFF.

The chain has TRBV5-1 and TRBJ2-3; TRBD2 is a possible D gene (6 bases). The CDR3 loop spans 14 amino acids. The germline V gene encodes CDR1 SGHRS and CDR2 YFSETQ. Trimming shortened V by 1 base and J by 5 bases, and 11 bases separated the two germline ends. CDR3 sequence (DNA): TGCGCCAGCAGCTTGCGAACAGCGGGAGATACGCAGTATTTT. It yields the protein CASSLRTAGDTQYF. Combining the CDR3 with reference TRBV5-1 and TRBJ2-3 gives the whole variable domain KAGVTQTPRYLIKTRGQQVTLSCSPISGHRSVSWYQQTPGQGLQFLFEYFSETQRNKGNFPGRFSGRQFSNSRSEMNVSTLELGDSALYLCASSLRTAGDTQYFGPGTRLTVL.